The 10 T cell receptor beta chains listed next were all sequenced from one sample in a study of vaccination and CD4 T cells after COVID-19. No cognate antigen is known for these TCRs. Once obtained from cultured CD4+ T cells, the DNA was sequenced using the Oncomine TCR Beta short-read assay. TCRdb redid the calling of the PCR reads with MiXCR, one entry per CDR3 protein. The repertoire has about 20,000 distinct CDR3 sequences, around 55% of them found once; the top ten carry around 9%. Treatment denoted: roughly 11-day PBMC culture with coronavirus spike peptide pools or control peptides (ViraFEST assay). Sequencing was carried out using CD4+ T cells from blood, cultured in vitro. These receptors were collected from a human donor who had recovered from COVID-19.

This clonotype has just a few counts. The chain is built from TRBV7-9 and TRBJ2-3; D unresolved. CDR3 length: 14 amino acids. The germline V gene encodes CDR1 SEHNR and CDR2 FQNEAQ (reference sequence). Trimming left V 7 bases short and J 0 bases short, with 11 bases between. CDR3 sequence (DNA): TGTGCCAGCATTCACTCGAGCAGCACAGATACGCAGTATTTT. This sequence encodes CASIHSSSTDTQYF.

The chain is built from TRBV12-3 or TRBV12-4 and TRBJ1-5; TRBD1 matches 8 bases. Trimming removed 5 bases from V and 1 base from J; junction bases left unmatched: 4. The CDR3 totals 15 residues. The CDR3 is CASSARTGSNQPQHF. For the CDR3, the DNA is TGTGCCAGCAGTGCCAGGACAGGGAGCAATCAGCCCCAGCATTTT.

This chain joins TRBV20-1 and TRBJ1-6; TRBD1 might be the D (6 bases). V was pared by 0 bases and J by 6 bases, with 15 bases between. The CDR3 spans 16 residues. The germline V gene has CDR1 DFQATT and CDR2 SNEGSKA (reference sequence). The CDR3 nucleotides are TGCAGTGCTAGAGATCGTAGGGGAGGGGGTAATTCACCCCTCCACTTT. Translation: CSARDRRGGGNSPLHF.

The V call is TRBV6-1, the J call TRBJ2-6; D unclear. CDR1 and CDR2 (germline): MNHNS, SASEGT. V lost 6 bases, J lost 0 bases, and 12 bases lay in between. The CDR3 totals 16 residues. CDR3 residues: CASRSPLTSGANVLTF. CDR3 DNA sequence: TGTGCCAGCAGAAGCCCCCTCACCTCTGGGGCCAACGTCCTGACTTTC.

The chain uses TRBV7-9 and TRBJ1-3; no clear D. There are 12 residues in the CDR3. Germline V lookup: CDR1 SEHNR, CDR2 FQNEAQ (reference sequence). The ends were cut back, 3 bases at V and 4 bases at J, with 4 bases in the middle. In DNA, the CDR3 is TGTGCCAGCAGCTTGAACGGAAACACCATATATTTT. Its translation: CASSLNGNTIYF.

This clonotype was observed a few times. The gene calls are TRBV6-2 or TRBV6-3 and TRBJ1-6; D is undetermined. Germline values: CDR1 MNHEY, CDR2 SVGEGT. The CDR3 has 15 residues. Trimming shortened V by 5 bases and J by 7 bases, and 15 bases separated the two germline ends. In DNA form, the CDR3 reads TGTGCCAGCAGTCCGTCGGACCTCTGGAATTCACCCCTCCACTTT. Translated: CASSPSDLWNSPLHF.

In DNA, the CDR3 is TGCAGTGCTAGAGGAGGGACTAGCGGGACTAGCACAGATACGCAGTATTTT. Residues: CSARGGTSGTSTDTQYF. The rearrangement joins TRBV20-1 to TRBJ2-3; 13 positions match TRBD2. V shed 1 base, J shed 0 bases, and the junction held 4 bases outside the gene matches. The CDR3 runs 17 residues. Germline V gives CDR1 DFQATT, CDR2 SNEGSKA (reference sequence).

This clonotype was counted only a few times. The chain carries TRBV19 and TRBJ1-2, with no clear D. CDR3 length: 12 amino acids. With 1 base removed from V and 2 bases from J, the gap between germline ends came to 2 bases. Germline lookup yields CDR1 LNHDA and CDR2 SQIVND (reference sequence). CDR3 amino acids: CASSIANYGYTF. In DNA, the CDR3 is TGTGCCAGTAGTATAGCCAACTATGGCTACACCTTC.

The rearrangement links TRBV20-1 to TRBJ1-1; D gene ambiguous. The CDR3 totals 13 residues. Per germline, CDR1 DFQATT and CDR2 SNEGSKA (reference sequence). CDR3 DNA sequence: TGCAGCGCCTGCGGGCACAGAAACACTGAAGCTTTCTTT. This codes for CSACGHRNTEAFF.

The gene calls are TRBV28 and TRBJ1-2; 9 bases line up with TRBD1. This CDR3 is built from 16 residues. Looked up from germline, CDR1 is MDHEN and CDR2 is SYDVKM. The V segment lost 5 bases and the J segment 2 bases; nucleotides outside the gene matches: 9. CDR3 DNA sequence: TGTGCCAGCAGTAGCCCCGGGACAGGGACAAACTATGGCTACACCTTC. Its translation: CASSSPGTGTNYGYTF.